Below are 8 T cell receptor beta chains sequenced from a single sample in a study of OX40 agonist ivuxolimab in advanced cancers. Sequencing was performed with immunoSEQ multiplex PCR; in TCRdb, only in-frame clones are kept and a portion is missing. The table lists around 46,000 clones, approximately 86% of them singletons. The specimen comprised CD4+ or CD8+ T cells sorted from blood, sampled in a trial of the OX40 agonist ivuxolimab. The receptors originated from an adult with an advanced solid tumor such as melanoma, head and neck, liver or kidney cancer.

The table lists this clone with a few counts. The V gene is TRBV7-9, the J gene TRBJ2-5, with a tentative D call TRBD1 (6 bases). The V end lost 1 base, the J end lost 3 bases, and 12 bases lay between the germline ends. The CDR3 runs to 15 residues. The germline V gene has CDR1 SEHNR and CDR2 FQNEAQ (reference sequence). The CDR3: CASSLVIAGEETQYF. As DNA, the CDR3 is TGTGCCAGCAGCTTAGTCATTGCAGGGGAAGAGACCCAGTACTTC.

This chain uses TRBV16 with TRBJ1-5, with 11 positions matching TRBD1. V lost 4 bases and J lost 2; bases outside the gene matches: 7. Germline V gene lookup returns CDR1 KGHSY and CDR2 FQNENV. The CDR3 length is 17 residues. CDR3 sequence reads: CASSPGQGARGNQPQHF. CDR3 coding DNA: TGTGCCAGCAGCCCAGGACAGGGGGCGAGAGGCAATCAGCCCCAGCATTTT.

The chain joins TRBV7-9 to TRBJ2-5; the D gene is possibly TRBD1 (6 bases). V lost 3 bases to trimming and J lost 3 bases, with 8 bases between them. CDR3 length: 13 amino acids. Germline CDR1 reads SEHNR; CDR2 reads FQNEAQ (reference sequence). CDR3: CASSLDREETQYF. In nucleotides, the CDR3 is TGTGCCAGCAGCTTGGACAGAGAAGAGACCCAGTACTTC.

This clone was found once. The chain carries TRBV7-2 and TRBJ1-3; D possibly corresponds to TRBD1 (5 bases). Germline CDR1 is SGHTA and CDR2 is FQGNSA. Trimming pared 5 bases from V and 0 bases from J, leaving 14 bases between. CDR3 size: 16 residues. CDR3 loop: CASSVRGLLSGNTIYF. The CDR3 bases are TGTGCCAGCAGCGTCCGGGGACTCCTCTCTGGAAACACCATATATTTT.

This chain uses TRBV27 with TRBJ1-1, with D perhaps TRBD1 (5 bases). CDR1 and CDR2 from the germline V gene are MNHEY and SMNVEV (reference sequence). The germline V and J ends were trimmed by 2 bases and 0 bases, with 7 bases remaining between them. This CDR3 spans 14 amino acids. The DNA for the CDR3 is TGTGCCAGCAGTTTAGGCAGGGTGAACACTGAAGCTTTCTTT. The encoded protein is CASSLGRVNTEAFF.

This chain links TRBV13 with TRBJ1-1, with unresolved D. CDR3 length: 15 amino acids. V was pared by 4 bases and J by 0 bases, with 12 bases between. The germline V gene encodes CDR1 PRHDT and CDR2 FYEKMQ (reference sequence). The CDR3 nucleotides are TGTGCCAGCAGCTCTAACACCAGGATGAACACTGAAGCTTTCTTT. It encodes CASSSNTRMNTEAFF.

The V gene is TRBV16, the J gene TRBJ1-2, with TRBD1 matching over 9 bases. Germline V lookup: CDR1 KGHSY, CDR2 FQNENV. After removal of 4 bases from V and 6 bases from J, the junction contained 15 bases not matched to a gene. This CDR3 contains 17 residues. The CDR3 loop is CASSPTGTGLSTDGYTF. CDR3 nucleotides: TGTGCCAGCAGCCCAACAGGGACAGGGTTATCTACCGATGGCTACACCTTC.

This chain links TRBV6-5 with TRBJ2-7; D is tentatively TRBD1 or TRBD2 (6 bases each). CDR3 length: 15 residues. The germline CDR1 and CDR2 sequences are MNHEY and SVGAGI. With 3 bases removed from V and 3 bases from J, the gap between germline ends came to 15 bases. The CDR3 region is CASSYDPGGDYEQYF. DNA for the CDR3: TGTGCCAGCAGTTATGACCCCGGGGGCGACTACGAGCAGTACTTC.